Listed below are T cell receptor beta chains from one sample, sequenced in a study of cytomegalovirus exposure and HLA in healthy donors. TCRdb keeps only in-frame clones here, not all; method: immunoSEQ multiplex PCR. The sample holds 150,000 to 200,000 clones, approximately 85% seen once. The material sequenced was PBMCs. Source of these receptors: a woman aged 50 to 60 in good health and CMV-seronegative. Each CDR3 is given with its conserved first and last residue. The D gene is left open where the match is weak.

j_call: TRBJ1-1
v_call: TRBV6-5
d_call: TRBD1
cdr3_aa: CASRLNRGRTEAFF

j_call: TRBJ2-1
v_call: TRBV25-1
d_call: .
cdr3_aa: CASSDQPGLTNEQFF

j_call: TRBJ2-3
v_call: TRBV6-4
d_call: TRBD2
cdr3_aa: CASSDGGGTDTQYF

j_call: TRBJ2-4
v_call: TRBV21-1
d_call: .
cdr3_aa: CASSKDRAKNIQYF

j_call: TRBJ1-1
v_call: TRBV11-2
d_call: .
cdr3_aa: CASSLRGTPNTEAFF

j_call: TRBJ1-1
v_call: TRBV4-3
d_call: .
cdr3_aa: CASSQVLGAPTEAFF

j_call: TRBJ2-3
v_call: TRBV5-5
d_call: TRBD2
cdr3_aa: CASSTLAGGSDTQYF

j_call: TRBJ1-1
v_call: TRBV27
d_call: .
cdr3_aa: CATGSLNTEAFF

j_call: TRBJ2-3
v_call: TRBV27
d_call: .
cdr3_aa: CASSYRRITDTQYF

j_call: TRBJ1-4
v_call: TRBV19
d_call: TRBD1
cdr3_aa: CASSRDRLIDGEKLFF

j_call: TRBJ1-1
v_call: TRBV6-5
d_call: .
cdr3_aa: CASSYSRRGLTEAFF

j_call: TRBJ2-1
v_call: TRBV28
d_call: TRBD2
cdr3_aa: CASQGAGSSYNEQFF

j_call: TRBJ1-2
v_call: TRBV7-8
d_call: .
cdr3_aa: CASSLVRENGYTF

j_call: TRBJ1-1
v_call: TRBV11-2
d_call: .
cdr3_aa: CASSLPPTGPEAFF

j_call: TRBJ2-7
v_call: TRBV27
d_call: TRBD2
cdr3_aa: CASSLSVASGSYEQYF

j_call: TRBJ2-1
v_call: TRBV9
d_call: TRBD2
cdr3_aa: CASSVVGGRLFF

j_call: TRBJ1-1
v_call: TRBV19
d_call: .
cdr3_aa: CASSPQFQNTEAFF

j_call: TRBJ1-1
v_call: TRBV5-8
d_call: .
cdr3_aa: CATNLGPEDLEAFF

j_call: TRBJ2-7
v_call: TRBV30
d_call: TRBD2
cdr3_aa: CAWSLRTRSPEQYF

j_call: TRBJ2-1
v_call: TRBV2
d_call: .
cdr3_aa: CASSAPRDTRPDGQFF

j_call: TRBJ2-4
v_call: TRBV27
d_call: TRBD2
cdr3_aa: CASSGLAGGPGKNIQYF

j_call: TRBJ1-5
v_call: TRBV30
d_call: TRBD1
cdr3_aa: CAWSTGQGDNQPQHF

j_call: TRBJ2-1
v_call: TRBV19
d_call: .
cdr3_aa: CASNAGRGSGREQFF

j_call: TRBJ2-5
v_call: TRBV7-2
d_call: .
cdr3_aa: CASRGGAPRETQYF

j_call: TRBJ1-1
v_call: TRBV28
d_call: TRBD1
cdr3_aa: CASRTGRLEAFF

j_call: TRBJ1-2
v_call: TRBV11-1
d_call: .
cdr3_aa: CASAPQGNYGYTF

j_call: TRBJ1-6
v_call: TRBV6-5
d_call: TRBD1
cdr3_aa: CASRAGGNHSPLHF

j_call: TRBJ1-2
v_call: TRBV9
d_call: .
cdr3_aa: CASSVRVGNGGYTF

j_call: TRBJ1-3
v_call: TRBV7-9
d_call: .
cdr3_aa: CSSLRPGSGNTIYF

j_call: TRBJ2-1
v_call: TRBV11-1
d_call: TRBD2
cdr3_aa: CASSLGGTSQDNEQFF

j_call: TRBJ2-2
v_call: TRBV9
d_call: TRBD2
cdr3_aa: CASSVEAGLLGELFF

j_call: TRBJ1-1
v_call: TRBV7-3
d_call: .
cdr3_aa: CASRLPGVDTEAFF

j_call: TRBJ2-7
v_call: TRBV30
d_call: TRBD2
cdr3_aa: CAWSVGGYEQYF

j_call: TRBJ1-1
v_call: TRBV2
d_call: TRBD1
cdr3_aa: CASNLQGHRTEAFF

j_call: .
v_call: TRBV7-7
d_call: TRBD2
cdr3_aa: CASSLAGGPRETQYF

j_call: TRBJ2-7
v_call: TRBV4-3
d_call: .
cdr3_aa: CASSQTLLASYEQYF

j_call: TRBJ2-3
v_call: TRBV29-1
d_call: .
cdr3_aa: CSVSGITDTQYF

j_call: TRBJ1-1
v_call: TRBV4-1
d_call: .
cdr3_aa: CASSQPTGRDTEAFF

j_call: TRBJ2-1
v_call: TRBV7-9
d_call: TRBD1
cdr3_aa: CASSSDGTGIFGNEQFF

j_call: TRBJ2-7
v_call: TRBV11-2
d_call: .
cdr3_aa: CASSQRQSYEQYF

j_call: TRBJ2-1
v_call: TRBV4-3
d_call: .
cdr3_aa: CANSQDRTPQDEQFF

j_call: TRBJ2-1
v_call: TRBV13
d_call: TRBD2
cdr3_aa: CASSPFSRGNHNEQFF

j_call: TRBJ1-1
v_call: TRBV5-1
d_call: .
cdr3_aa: CASSPRVGTEAFF

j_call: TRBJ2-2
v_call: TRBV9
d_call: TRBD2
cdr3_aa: CASSPTSGRMTGELFF

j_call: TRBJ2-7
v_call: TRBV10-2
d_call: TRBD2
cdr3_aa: CASSVASGLYEQYF

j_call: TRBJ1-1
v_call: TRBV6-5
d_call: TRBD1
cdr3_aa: CASRRTGWTEAFF